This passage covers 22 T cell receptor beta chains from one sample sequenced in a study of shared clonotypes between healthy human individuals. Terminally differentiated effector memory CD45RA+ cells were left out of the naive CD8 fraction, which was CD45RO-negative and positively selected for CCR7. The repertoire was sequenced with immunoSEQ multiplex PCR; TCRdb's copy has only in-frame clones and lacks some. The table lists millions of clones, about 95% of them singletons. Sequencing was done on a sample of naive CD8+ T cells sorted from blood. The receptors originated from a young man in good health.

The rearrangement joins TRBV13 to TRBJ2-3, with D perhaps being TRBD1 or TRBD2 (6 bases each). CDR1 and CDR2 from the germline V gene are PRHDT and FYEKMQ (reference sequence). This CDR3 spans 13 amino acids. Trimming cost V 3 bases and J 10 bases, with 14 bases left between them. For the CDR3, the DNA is TGTGCCAGCAGCTTTGAGGGGGGAATGGCGCAGTATTTT. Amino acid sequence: CASSFEGGMAQYF.

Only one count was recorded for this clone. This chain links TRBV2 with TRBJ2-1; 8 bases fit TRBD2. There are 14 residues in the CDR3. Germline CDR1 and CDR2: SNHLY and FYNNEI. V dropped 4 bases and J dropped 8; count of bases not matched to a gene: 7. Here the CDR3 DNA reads TGTGCCAGCAGTGGAAGCGGGAGAGGAGATGAGCAGTTCTTC. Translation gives CASSGSGRGDEQFF. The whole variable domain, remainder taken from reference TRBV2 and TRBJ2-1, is EPEVTQTPSHQVTQMGQEVILRCVPISNHLYFYWYRQILGQKVEFLVSFYNNEISEKSEIFDDQFSVERPDGSNFTLKIRSTKLEDSAMYFCASSGSGRGDEQFFGPGTRLTVL.

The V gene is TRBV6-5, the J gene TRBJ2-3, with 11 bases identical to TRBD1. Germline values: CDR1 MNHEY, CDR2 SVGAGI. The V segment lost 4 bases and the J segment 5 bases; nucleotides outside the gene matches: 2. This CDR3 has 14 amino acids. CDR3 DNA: TGTGCCAGCAGTTCGGGACAGGGGGTAGATACGCAGTATTTT. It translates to CASSSGQGVDTQYF.

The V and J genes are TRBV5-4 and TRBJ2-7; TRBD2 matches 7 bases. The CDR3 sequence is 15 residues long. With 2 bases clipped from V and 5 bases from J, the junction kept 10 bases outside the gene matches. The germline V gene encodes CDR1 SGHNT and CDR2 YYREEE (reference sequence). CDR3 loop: CASSLEGGRPDEQYF. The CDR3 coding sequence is TGTGCCAGCAGCTTAGAGGGAGGGCGCCCGGACGAGCAGTACTTC.

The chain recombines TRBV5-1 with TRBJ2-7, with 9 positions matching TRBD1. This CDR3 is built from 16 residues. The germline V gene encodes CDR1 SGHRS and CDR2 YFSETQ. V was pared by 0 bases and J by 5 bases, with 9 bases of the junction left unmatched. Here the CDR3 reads CASSLDQQGAWDEQYF. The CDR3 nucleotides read TGCGCCAGCAGCTTGGACCAACAGGGGGCCTGGGACGAGCAGTACTTC. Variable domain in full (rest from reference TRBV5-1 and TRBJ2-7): KAGVTQTPRYLIKTRGQQVTLSCSPISGHRSVSWYQQTPGQGLQFLFEYFSETQRNKGNFPGRFSGRQFSNSRSEMNVSTLELGDSALYLCASSLDQQGAWDEQYFGPGTRLTVT.

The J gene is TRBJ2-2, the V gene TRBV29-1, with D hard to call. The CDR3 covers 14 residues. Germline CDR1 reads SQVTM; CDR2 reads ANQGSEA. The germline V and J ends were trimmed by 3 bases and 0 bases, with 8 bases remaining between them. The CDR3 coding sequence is TGCAGCGTTGACCGAGAGCCGAACACCGGGGAGCTGTTTTTT. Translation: CSVDREPNTGELFF.

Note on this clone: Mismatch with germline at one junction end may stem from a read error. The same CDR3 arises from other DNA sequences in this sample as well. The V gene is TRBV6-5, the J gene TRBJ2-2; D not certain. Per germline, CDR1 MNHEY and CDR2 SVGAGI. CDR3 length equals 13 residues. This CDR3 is CASSSVGTGELFF. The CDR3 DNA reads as TGCGCCAGCAGTTCCGTGGGCACCGGGGAGCTGTTTTTT.

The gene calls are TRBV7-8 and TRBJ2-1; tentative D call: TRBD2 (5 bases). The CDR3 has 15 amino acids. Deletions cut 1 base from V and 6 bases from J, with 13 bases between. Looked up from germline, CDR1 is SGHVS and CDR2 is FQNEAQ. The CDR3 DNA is TGTGCCAGCAGCTTAGTCCCCGAGGGTCCCAATGAGCAGTTCTTC. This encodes CASSLVPEGPNEQFF.

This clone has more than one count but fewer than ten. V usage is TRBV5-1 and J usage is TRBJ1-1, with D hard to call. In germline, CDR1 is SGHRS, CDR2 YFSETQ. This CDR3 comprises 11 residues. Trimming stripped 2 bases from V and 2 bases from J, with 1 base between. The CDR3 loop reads CASSFNTEAFF. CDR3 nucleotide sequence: TGCGCCAGCAGCTTTAACACTGAAGCTTTCTTT.

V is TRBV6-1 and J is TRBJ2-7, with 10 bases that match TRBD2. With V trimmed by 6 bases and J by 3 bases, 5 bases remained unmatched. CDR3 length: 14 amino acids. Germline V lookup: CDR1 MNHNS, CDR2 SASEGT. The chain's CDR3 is CASSKTSGNYEQYF. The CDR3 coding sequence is TGTGCCAGCAGCAAAACTAGCGGGAACTACGAGCAGTACTTC.

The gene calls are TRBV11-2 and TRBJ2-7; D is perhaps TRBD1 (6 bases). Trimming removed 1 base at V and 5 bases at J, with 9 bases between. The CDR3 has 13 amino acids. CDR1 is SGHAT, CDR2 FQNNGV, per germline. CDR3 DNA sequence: TGTGCCAGCAGCTTAGGGGCAGGGGACGAGCAGTACTTC. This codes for CASSLGAGDEQYF.

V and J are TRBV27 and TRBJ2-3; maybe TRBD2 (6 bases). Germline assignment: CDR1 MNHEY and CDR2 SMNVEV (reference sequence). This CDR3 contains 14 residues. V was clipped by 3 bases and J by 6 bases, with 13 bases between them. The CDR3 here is CASSFGGARDTQYF. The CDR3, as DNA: TGTGCCAGCAGTTTCGGGGGAGCGAGGGATACGCAGTATTTT.

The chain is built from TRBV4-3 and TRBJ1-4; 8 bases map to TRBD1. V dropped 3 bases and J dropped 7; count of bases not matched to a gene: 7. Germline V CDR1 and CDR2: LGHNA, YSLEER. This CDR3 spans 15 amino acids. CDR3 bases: TGCGCCAGCAGCCATGGGACAGGAGCGAGTGAAAAACTGTTTTTT. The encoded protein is CASSHGTGASEKLFF.

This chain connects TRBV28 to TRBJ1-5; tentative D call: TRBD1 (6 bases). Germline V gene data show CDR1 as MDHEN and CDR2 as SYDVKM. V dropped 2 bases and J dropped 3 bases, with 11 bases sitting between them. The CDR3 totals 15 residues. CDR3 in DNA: TGTGCCAGCAGTTTAACAGGGATGGACAATCAGCCCCAGCATTTT. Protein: CASSLTGMDNQPQHF.

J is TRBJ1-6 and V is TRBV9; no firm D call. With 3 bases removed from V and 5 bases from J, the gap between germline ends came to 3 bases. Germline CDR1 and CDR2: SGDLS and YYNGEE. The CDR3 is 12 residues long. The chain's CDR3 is CASSDDNSPLHF. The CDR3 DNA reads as TGTGCCAGCAGCGACGATAATTCACCCCTCCACTTT.

The chain's CDR3 is CASSPDGGSYNEQFF. The CDR3, as DNA: TGTGCCAGCAGCCCAGATGGTGGGAGCTACAATGAGCAGTTCTTC. The chain carries TRBV11-2 and TRBJ2-1, with D tentatively TRBD2 (5 bases). Trimming took off 5 bases at V and 3 bases at J, with 14 bases between the two ends. This CDR3 contains 15 residues. Looked up from germline, CDR1 is SGHAT and CDR2 is FQNNGV.

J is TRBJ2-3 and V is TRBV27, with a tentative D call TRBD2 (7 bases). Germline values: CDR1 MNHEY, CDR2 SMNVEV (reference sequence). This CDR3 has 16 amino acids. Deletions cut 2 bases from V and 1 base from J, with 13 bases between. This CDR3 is CASSLRGAWGTDTQYF. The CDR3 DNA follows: TGTGCCAGCAGTTTACGGGGGGCGTGGGGCACAGATACGCAGTATTTT.

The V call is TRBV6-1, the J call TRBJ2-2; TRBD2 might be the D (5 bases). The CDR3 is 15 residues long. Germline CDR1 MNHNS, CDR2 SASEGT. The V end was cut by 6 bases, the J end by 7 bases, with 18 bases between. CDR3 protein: CASSISPGIGGELFF. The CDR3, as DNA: TGTGCCAGCAGCATATCACCCGGGATCGGCGGGGAGCTGTTTTTT.

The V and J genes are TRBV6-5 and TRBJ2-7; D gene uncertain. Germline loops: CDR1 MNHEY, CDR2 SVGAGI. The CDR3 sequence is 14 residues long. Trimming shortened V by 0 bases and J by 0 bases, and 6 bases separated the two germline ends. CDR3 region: CASSYSLVSYEQYF. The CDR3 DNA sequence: TGTGCCAGCAGTTACTCGCTTGTCTCCTACGAGCAGTACTTC.

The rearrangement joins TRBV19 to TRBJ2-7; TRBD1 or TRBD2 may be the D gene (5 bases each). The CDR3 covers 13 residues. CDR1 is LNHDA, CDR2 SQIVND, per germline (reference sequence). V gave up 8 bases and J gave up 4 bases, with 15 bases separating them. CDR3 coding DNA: TGTGCCAGTGCCCCGGGACCGATATACGAGCAGTACTTC. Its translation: CASAPGPIYEQYF.

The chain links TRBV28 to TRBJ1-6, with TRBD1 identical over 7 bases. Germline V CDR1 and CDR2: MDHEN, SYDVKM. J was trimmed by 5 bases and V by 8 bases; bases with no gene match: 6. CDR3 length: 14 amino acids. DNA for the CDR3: TGTGCCAGCGCGTGGGGGACAGATAATTCACCCCTCCACTTT. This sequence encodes CASAWGTDNSPLHF. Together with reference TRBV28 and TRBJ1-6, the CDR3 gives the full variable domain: DVKVTQSSRYLVKRTGEKVFLECVQDMDHENMFWYRQDPGLGLRLIYFSYDVKMKEKGDIPEGYSVSREKKERFSLILESASTNQTSMYLCASAWGTDNSPLHFGNGTRLTVT.

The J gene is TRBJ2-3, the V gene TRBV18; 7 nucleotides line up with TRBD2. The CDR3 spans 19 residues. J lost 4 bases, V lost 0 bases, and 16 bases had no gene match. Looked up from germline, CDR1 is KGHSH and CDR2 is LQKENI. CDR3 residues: CASSPPSGTSLGVADTQYF. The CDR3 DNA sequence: TGTGCCAGCTCACCACCGAGCGGGACCTCCCTTGGCGTCGCAGATACGCAGTATTTT. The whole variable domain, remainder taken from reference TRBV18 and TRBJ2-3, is NAGVMQNPRHLVRRRGQEARLRCSPMKGHSHVYWYRQLPEEGLKFMVYLQKENIIDESGMPKERFSAEFPKEGPSILRIQQVVRGDSAAYFCASSPPSGTSLGVADTQYFGPGTRLTVL.